The rows below give T cell receptor beta chains drawn from one sample of a study of blood T cell repertoires in COVID-19. The data were produced by immunoSEQ multiplex PCR, yet TCRdb's version contains in-frame clones alone and is incomplete. The table includes about 180,000 clones, about 87% detected once. Sample: peripheral blood. Every receptor here comes from a woman aged 25 to 39 with acute or convalescent COVID-19. CDR3s include the opening cysteine and the closing phenylalanine or tryptophan. The D gene is left open where the match is weak.

.,TRBV19,CASSKEDEELFF
.,TRBV28,CASSSPPLNQPQHF
.,TRBV7-9,CASSFSVSEKLFF
.,TRBV2,CASRVSAPNQPQHF
TRBD2,TRBV7-8,CASSVGTTHNEQFF
TRBD2,TRBV4-2,CASSQLASGGEQETQYF
.,TRBV11-3,CARSRRGGEPQHF
TRBD2,TRBV12-3/TRBV12-4,CAIASGGTYEQFF
TRBD2,TRBV2,CASTGTSGRNNEQFF
TRBD1,TRBV14,CASSKEYRGLGYTF
TRBD2,TRBV11-2,CASRAGGGNEQFF
TRBD2,TRBV13,CASSPGLAGALKNIQYF
TRBD2,TRBV5-1,CASSSLPSGGDNEQFF
.,TRBV4-2,CASSPALSSYNEQFF
.,TRBV2,CASSLLGVGEKLFF
.,TRBV10-2,CASGGPAQPQHF
.,TRBV5-1,CASSLASSGGGSEQYF
.,TRBV7-6,CASSSQGNRGTGELFF
.,TRBV5-5,CASSLRSGGVKAFF
TRBD1,TRBV7-9,CASSYGTENTEAFF
.,TRBV28,CASKSPRHRYEQYF
.,TRBV5-1,CASSPTTGRGIYF
TRBD1,TRBV29-1,CSVEDYRQGALGAFF
.,TRBV29-1,CSVVSPGETQYF
.,TRBV19,CASSIIAGTETQYF
.,TRBV20-1,CSAPNRVEAFF
.,TRBV20-1,CSASRQGGNTEAFF
.,TRBV24-1,CATSDPRDSGETQYF
TRBD2,TRBV9,CASSVGLAEDTQYF
.,TRBV29-1,CSAQVVLGEAFF
.,TRBV4-1,CASSQDRSRVYGYTF
.,TRBV25-1,CASSRTDSYNEQFF
.,TRBV11-2,CASSRSHTEAFF
.,TRBV29-1,CSVSSPSSYNEQFF
TRBD2,TRBV10-3,CAVSGTSGYITDTQYF
TRBD2,TRBV7-9,CASSTSGDGTVEQYF
TRBD2,TRBV5-1,CASSPRAGTDTQYF
.,TRBV7-2,CASSNRQGGEQYF
.,TRBV6-5,CASVREGTEAFF
.,TRBV2,CASRFGLSGQPQHF
.,TRBV7-6,CASSLVQGPFWEQYF
.,TRBV28,CASSLIFANYGYTF
.,TRBV6-1,CASSEASRGNTEAFF